The present TCR beta chain was sequenced within a study of CD8+CD57+ T cells in acquired aplastic anemia. Study-wide findings and caveats: A set of around 30 CD8+ CDR3 sequences was shared between patients and controls, and these sequences appeared highly expressed in patients.

About this clonotype: What it binds is not known.

For CDR3 and TCR beta VDJ profiling, genomic DNA was the template used. TCRdb re-derived calls from the reads in MiXCR, one entry per CDR3 protein. The sample records approximately 65,000 distinct CDR3 sequences, about 54% being singletons. Per germline, CDR1 SGHDT and CDR2 YYEEEE. The CDR3 is made up of 15 amino acids. The sequence was collected from a human donor in good health, serving as a control. Sequenced sample: sorted CD4+, CD8+, or CD8+CD57+ T cells (not recorded which) from PBMCs. This rearrangement joins TRBV5-6 to TRBJ2-1; TRBD1 matches at 11 bases. The J call may be mistaken, given a closer DNA end match to TRBJ2-5. CDR3 protein: CASSLWTGGGETQYF. The CDR3 nucleotides read TGTGCCAGCAGCCTCTGGACAGGGGGCGGAGAGACCCAGTACTTC.